The 7 T cell receptor beta chains below all came from one sample that was sequenced in a study of blood T cell repertoires in COVID-19. Profiling relied on immunoSEQ multiplex PCR, and the TCRdb table lists in-frame clones only, not all of them. The sample has tens of thousands of clones, 81% seen once. The sample taken for sequencing was peripheral blood. Every receptor here comes from a woman between 65 and 79 years old with COVID-19, enrolled during active disease.

CDR3 sequence reads: CASSRSPAGGLYNEQFF. In nucleotides, the CDR3 is TGTGCCAGCAGCCGATCCCCGGCTGGGGGCCTCTACAATGAGCAGTTCTTC. The J gene is TRBJ2-1, the V gene TRBV7-9, with a possible D match to TRBD1 (6 bases). The length of the CDR3 is 17 residues. V shed 5 bases and J shed 3 bases, with 20 bases lying between them. Germline lookup yields CDR1 SEHNR and CDR2 FQNEAQ (reference sequence).

This clone occurred once. This chain links TRBV19 with TRBJ1-2, with 9 bases matching TRBD1. The germline CDR1 and CDR2 sequences are LNHDA and SQIVND (reference sequence). The CDR3 runs 16 residues. V gave up 0 bases and J gave up 8 bases; unmatched junction bases: 10. The CDR3 bases are TGTGCCAGTAGTATAGAAAGGGAACAGGGGGCAAAAGGCTACACCTTC. Amino acids: CASSIEREQGAKGYTF. Drawing the rest from reference TRBV19 and TRBJ1-2, the complete variable domain is DGGITQSPKYLFRKEGQNVTLSCEQNLNHDAMYWYRQDPGQGLRLIYYSQIVNDFQKGDIAEGYSVSREKKESFPLTVTSAQKNPTAFYLCASSIEREQGAKGYTFGSGTRLTVV.

This clone is a singleton in its sample. The chain couples TRBV9 to TRBJ1-4, with a weak D call TRBD1 (6 bases). Trimming pared 4 bases from V and 4 bases from J, leaving 11 bases between. This CDR3 region has 14 residues. Germline CDR1 SGDLS, CDR2 YYNGEE. CDR3 in DNA: TGTGCCAGCAGCCTTATGGACAGTAATGAAAAACTGTTTTTT. Amino acid sequence: CASSLMDSNEKLFF.

The J gene is TRBJ1-5, the V gene TRBV6-6; TRBD1 agrees at 7 bases. With 2 bases clipped from V and 3 bases from J, the junction kept 7 bases outside the gene matches. This CDR3 contains 16 residues. The germline gives CDR1 MNHNY, CDR2 SVGAGI (reference sequence). The CDR3 here is CASSYTNRGSNQPQHF. The DNA for the CDR3 is TGTGCCAGCAGTTACACCAACAGGGGCTCCAATCAGCCCCAGCATTTT.

This clone turned up a few times. The chain uses TRBV28 and TRBJ1-4; D is perhaps TRBD1 (6 bases). The CDR3 totals 13 residues. V lost 10 bases to trimming and J lost 2 bases, with 11 bases between them. Germline V gives CDR1 MDHEN, CDR2 SYDVKM. CDR3 loop: CATQGPTNEKLFF. The CDR3 bases are TGTGCCACACAGGGTCCGACTAATGAAAAACTGTTTTTT. Variable domain in full (rest from reference TRBV28 and TRBJ1-4): DVKVTQSSRYLVKRTGEKVFLECVQDMDHENMFWYRQDPGLGLRLIYFSYDVKMKEKGDIPEGYSVSREKKERFSLILESASTNQTSMYLCATQGPTNEKLFFGSGTQLSVL.

The chain couples TRBV25-1 to TRBJ1-4, with 7 bases lining up with TRBD1. The CDR3 has 17 residues. With 1 base clipped from V and 4 bases from J, the junction kept 9 bases outside the gene matches. Germline V CDR1 and CDR2: MGHDK, SYGVNS. CDR3: CASSELGAGTDNEKLFF. The CDR3 nucleotides read TGTGCCAGCAGTGAATTGGGCGCCGGGACAGATAATGAAAAACTGTTTTTT.

The V gene is TRBV9, the J gene TRBJ1-6, with D maybe TRBD1 (6 bases). CDR1 is SGDLS, CDR2 YYNGEE, per germline. V dropped 4 bases and J dropped 10 bases, with 15 bases sitting between them. The CDR3 contains 14 residues. The CDR3 loop is CASSSYGDTSPLHF. The CDR3, as DNA: TGTGCCAGCAGCTCTTACGGGGACACCTCACCCCTCCACTTT.